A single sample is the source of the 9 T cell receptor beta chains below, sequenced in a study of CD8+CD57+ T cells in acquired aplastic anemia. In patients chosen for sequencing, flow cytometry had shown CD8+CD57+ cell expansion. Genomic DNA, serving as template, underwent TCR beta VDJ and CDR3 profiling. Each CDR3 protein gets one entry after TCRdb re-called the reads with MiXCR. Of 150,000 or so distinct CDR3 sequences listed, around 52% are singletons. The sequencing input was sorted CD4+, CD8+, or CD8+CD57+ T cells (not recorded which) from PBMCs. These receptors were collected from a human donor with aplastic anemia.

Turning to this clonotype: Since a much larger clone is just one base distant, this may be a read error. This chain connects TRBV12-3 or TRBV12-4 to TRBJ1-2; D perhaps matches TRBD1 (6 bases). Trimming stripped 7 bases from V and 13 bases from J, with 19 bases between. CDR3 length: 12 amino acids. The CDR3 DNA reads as TGTGCCAGCATTTTTGGTGACAGGAAGGGCACCTTC. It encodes CASIFGDRKGTF.

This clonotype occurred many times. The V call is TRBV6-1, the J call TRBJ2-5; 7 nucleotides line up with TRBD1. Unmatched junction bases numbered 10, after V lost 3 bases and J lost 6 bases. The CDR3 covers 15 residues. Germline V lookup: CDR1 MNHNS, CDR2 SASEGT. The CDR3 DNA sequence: TGTGCCAGCAGTGACACGGAAGGACAGGAAAAGACCCAGTACTTC. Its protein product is CASSDTEGQEKTQYF.

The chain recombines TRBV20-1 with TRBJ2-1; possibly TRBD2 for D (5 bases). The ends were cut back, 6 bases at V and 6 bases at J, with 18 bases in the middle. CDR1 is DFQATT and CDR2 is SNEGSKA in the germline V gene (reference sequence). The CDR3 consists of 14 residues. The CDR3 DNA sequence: TGCAGTGCCAGTAGTATTACAGCGGTCAATGAGCAGTTCTTC. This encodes CSASSITAVNEQFF.

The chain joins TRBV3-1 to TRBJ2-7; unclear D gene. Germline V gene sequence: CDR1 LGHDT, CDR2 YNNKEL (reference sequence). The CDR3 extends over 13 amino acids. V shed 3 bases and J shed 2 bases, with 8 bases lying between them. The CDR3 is CASSHGDTYEQYF. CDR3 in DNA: TGTGCCAGCAGCCACGGCGATACCTACGAGCAGTACTTC.

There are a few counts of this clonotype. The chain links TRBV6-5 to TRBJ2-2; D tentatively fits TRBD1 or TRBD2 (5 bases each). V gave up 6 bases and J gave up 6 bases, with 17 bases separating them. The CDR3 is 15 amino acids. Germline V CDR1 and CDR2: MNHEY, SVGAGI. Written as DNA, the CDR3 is TGTGCCAGCAGGGTGGGACCCAGAAGGGCCGGGGAGCTGTTTTTT. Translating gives CASRVGPRRAGELFF.

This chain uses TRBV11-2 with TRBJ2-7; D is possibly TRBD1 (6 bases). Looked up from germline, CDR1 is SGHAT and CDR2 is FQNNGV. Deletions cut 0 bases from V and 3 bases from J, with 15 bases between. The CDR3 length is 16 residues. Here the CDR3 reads CASSLDLGTYFYEQYF. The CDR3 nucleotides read TGTGCCAGCAGCTTAGACTTGGGGACATATTTCTACGAGCAGTACTTC.

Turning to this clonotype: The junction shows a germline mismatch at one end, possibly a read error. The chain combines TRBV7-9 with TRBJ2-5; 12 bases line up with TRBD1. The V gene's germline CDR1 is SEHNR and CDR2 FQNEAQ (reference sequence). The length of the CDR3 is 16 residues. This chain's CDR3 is CASSLVGQGARETQYF. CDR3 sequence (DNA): TGTGCCAGCAGCTTAGTGGGACAGGGGGCTCGGGAGACTCAGTACTTC.

The CDR3 coding sequence is TGTGCCAGCAGTCAGCCAAATGACAATGAGCAGTTCTTC. This sequence encodes CASSQPNDNEQFF. V usage is TRBV25-1 and J usage is TRBJ2-1; no definite D call. This CDR3 is built from 13 residues. The germline V and J ends were trimmed by 5 bases and 5 bases, with 10 bases remaining between them. Germline CDR1 is MGHDK and CDR2 is SYGVNS.

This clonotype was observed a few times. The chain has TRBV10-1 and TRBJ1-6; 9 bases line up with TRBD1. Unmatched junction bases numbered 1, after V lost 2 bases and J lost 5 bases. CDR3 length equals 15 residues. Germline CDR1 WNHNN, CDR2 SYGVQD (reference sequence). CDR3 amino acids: CASSEGTGNNSPLHF. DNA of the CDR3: TGCGCCAGCAGTGAGGGGACAGGGAATAATTCACCCCTCCACTTT.